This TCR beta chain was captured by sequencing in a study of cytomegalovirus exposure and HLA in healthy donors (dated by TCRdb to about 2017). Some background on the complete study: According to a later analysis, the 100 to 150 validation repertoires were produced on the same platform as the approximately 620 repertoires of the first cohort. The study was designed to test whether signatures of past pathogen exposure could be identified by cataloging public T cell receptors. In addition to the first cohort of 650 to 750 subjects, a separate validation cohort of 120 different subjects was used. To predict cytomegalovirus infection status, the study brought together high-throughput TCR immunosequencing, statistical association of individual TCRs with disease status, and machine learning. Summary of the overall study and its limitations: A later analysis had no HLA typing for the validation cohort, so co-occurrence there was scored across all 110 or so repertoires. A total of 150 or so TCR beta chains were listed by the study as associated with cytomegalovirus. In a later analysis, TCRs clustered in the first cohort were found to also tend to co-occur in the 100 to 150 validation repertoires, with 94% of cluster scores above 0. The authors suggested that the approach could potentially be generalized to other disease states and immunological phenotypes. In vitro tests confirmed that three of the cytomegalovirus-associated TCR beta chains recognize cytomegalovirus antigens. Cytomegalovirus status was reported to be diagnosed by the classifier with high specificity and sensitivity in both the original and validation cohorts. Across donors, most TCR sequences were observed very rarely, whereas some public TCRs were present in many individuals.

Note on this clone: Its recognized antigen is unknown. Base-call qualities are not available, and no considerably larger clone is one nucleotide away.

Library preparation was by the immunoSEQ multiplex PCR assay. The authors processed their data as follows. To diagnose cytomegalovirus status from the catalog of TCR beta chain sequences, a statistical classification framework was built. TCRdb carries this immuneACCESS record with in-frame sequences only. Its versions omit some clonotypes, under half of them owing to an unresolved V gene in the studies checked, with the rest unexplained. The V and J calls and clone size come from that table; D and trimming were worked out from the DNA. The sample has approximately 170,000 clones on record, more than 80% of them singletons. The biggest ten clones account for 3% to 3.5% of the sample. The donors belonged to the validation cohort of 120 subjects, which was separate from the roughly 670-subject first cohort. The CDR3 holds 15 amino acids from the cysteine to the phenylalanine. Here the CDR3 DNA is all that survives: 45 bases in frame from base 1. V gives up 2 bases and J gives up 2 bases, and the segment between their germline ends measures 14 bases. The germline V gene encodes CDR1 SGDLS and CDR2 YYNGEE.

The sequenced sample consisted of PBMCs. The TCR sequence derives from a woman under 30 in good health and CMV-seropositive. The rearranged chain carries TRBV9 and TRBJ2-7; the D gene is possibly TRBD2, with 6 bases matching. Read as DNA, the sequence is TGTGCCAGCAGCGTTGGAGGGAATTTCGCCTACGAGCAGTACTTC. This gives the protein CASSVGGNFAYEQYF.